This entry lists 14 T cell receptor beta chains sequenced from one sample in a study of T cells after yellow fever vaccination. TCRdb ran MiXCR on the 5' RACE reads and lists one entry per CDR3 protein. This table holds around 340,000 distinct CDR3 sequences, about 12% found once. This specimen was CD4+ T cells sorted from PBMCs, taken 15 days after the yellow fever booster vaccination. The receptors stem from a man aged 18 to 30 who received the YFV17D yellow fever vaccine.

This clonotype was recorded many times. The chain uses TRBV12-3 or TRBV12-4 and TRBJ2-7; D unclear. V dropped 3 bases and J dropped 1 base, with 4 bases sitting between them. This CDR3 comprises 12 residues. DNA of the CDR3: TGTGCCAGCAGTTTCGAATCCTACGAGCAGTACTTC. It yields the protein CASSFESYEQYF.

This clonotype was seen many times. V is TRBV4-3 and J is TRBJ1-5; the D is unclear. The CDR3 spans 13 residues. V was cut by 1 base and J by 4 bases, with 5 bases left in between. In germline, CDR1 is LGHNA, CDR2 YSLEER. In nucleotides, the CDR3 is TGCGCCAGCAGCCAAGGGGAGAATCAGCCCCAGCATTTT. Amino acid sequence: CASSQGENQPQHF.

This clonotype was counted a few times. The chain recombines TRBV20-1 with TRBJ2-3, with TRBD2 matching over 14 bases. CDR3 size: 17 residues. Germline CDR1 reads DFQATT; CDR2 reads SNEGSKA (reference sequence). J lost 1 base, V lost 1 base, and 4 bases had no gene match. DNA for the CDR3: TGCAGTGCTAGAGCCGGGGGACTAGCGGGGGGCACAGATACGCAGTATTTT. Protein product: CSARAGGLAGGTDTQYF.

V gene TRBV5-8 combines with J gene TRBJ2-7, with TRBD1 matching over 8 bases. Per germline, CDR1 SGHTS and CDR2 YDEGEE. V shed 4 bases and J 4 bases; nucleotides not matched to a gene: 10. The CDR3 covers 15 residues. CDR3 sequence reads: CASSPRQGMGYEQYV. The CDR3 coding sequence is TGTGCCAGCAGCCCCCGACAGGGGATGGGGTACGAGCAGTACGTC.

The chain is built from TRBV6-4 and TRBJ1-6; D might be TRBD1 (5 bases). V was trimmed by 6 bases and J by 13 bases, leaving 13 bases between them. CDR3 size: 12 residues. Germline V gives CDR1 MRHNA, CDR2 SNTAGT. The chain's CDR3 is CASSPEWGPLHF. CDR3 nucleotide sequence: TGTGCCAGCAGCCCGGAGTGGGGGCCCCTCCACTTT.

The V gene is TRBV24-1, the J gene TRBJ2-3; D may correspond to TRBD1 or TRBD2 (5 bases each). The V end was cut by 2 bases, the J end by 3 bases, with 11 bases between. The CDR3 runs 15 residues. Germline V gene sequence: CDR1 KGHDR, CDR2 SFDVKD. The CDR3, as DNA: TGTGCCACCAGTGATTGGTCCGGGGCGACAGATACGCAGTATTTT. Translation: CATSDWSGATDTQYF.

This clonotype turned up a few times. This rearrangement joins TRBV7-8 to TRBJ2-7; no firm D call. The V gene's germline CDR1 is SGHVS and CDR2 FQNEAQ. With 4 bases removed from V and 3 bases from J, the gap between germline ends came to 16 bases. The CDR3 covers 15 residues. This CDR3 is CASSSGGGVLYEQYF. The DNA of the CDR3 is TGTGCCAGCAGCTCGGGCGGCGGCGTCCTCTACGAGCAGTACTTC.

V usage is TRBV7-2 and J usage is TRBJ2-7; TRBD2 agrees at 7 bases. The germline gives CDR1 SGHTA, CDR2 FQGNSA. V lost 5 bases to trimming and J lost 2 bases; unmatched junction nucleotides: 9. The CDR3 extends over 15 amino acids. Here the CDR3 DNA reads TGTGCCAGCAGCCGGGGCCGGGAGGAGGCCTACGAGCAGTACTTC. Amino acids: CASSRGREEAYEQYF.

The chain recombines TRBV6-5 with TRBJ2-3; D unclear. CDR3 length: 12 residues. V was trimmed by 7 bases and J by 3 bases, leaving 8 bases between them. Germline values: CDR1 MNHEY, CDR2 SVGAGI. The CDR3 protein is CASKSATDTQYF. In DNA, the CDR3 is TGTGCCAGCAAGTCGGCTACAGATACGCAGTATTTT.

The rearrangement joins TRBV28 to TRBJ1-1; 12 nucleotides align to TRBD1. CDR1 and CDR2 (germline): MDHEN, SYDVKM. Unmatched junction bases numbered 17, after V lost 7 bases and J lost 5 bases. CDR3 size: 18 residues. CDR3 in amino acids: CASIFSTGTGGSGTEAFF. In nucleotides, the CDR3 is TGTGCCAGCATTTTTTCGACCGGGACAGGGGGCAGTGGTACTGAAGCTTTCTTT.

In this sample, this clonotype turned up a few times. The rearrangement joins TRBV12-3 or TRBV12-4 to TRBJ2-5, with D perhaps TRBD2 (7 bases). The V and J ends lost 4 bases and 4 bases respectively, with 13 bases between them. CDR3 length: 14 residues. The DNA for the CDR3 is TGTGCCAGCAGTTCTGGGGGGGGCGGAGAGACCCAGTACTTC. Translated: CASSSGGGGETQYF.

The J gene is TRBJ2-4, the V gene TRBV7-2; no clear D. CDR1 is SGHTA, CDR2 FQGNSA, per germline. Deletions cut 3 bases from V and 9 bases from J, with 6 bases between. The CDR3 loop spans 11 amino acids. CDR3 sequence (DNA): TGTGCCAGCAGCTTGATTGGCATTCAGTACTTC. Encoded protein: CASSLIGIQYF.

The gene calls are TRBV7-3 and TRBJ2-7; D is possibly TRBD2 (7 bases). The germline gives CDR1 SGHTA, CDR2 FQGTGA. Trimming removed 5 bases at V and 2 bases at J, with 16 bases between. The CDR3 consists of 15 residues. The CDR3 is CASSPTLGGPYEQYF. The CDR3 bases are TGTGCCAGCAGCCCGACCCTCGGGGGGCCCTACGAGCAGTACTTC.

This clonotype showed up just a few times. The chain couples TRBV20-1 to TRBJ1-1, with D uncertain. From germline, CDR1 is DFQATT and CDR2 SNEGSKA (reference sequence). V was clipped by 3 bases and J by 10 bases, with 15 bases between them. The CDR3 is made up of 12 amino acids. CDR3 DNA: TGCAGTGCTAGTAGCCCCCTAGTAAGAGCTTTCTTT. This sequence encodes CSASSPLVRAFF.